This TCR beta chain was observed in a study of T cell changes during pregnancy in multiple sclerosis. The CDR3 spans 13 residues. The V gene lost 8 bases and the J gene lost 7 bases, with 17 bases spanning the gap. Germline V lookup: CDR1 SGHDN, CDR2 FVKESK. TCRdb's copy holds only in-frame clones and misses some; the assay was immunoSEQ multiplex PCR. This table has 25,000 to 40,000 clones, roughly 86% appearing once. Sequenced material: CD8+ T cells from peripheral blood mononuclear cells, taken before pregnancy. This receptor was taken from a female donor with multiple sclerosis, enrolled in a pregnancy study. The rearrangement joins TRBV14 to TRBJ1-2, with D possibly being TRBD1 (5 bases). In DNA form, the CDR3 reads TGTGCCAGCTCCTGGACGGCGGGGACTGGCTACACCTTC. Its protein product is CASSWTAGTGYTF. Full variable domain (rest looked up from reference TRBV14 and TRBJ1-2): EAGVTQFPSHSVIEKGQTVTLRCDPISGHDNLYWYRRVMGKEIKFLLHFVKESKQDESGMPNNRFLAERTGGTYSTLKVQPAELEDSGVYFCASSWTAGTGYTFGSGTRLTVV.